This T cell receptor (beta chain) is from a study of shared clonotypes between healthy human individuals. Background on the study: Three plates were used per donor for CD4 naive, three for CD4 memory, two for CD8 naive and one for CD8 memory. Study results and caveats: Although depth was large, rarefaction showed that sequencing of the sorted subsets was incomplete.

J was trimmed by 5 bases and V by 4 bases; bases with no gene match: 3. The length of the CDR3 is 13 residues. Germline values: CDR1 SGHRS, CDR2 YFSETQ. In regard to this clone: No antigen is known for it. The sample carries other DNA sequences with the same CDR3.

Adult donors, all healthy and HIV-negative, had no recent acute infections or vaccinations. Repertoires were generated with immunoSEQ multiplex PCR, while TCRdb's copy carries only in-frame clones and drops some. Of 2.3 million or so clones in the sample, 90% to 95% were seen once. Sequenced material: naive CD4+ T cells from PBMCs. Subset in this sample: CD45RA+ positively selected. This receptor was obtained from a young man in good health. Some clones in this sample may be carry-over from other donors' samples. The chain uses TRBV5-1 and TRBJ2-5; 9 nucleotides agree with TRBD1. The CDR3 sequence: CASSPGQGETQYF. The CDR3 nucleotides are TGCGCCAGCAGCCCCGGACAGGGGGAGACCCAGTACTTC.